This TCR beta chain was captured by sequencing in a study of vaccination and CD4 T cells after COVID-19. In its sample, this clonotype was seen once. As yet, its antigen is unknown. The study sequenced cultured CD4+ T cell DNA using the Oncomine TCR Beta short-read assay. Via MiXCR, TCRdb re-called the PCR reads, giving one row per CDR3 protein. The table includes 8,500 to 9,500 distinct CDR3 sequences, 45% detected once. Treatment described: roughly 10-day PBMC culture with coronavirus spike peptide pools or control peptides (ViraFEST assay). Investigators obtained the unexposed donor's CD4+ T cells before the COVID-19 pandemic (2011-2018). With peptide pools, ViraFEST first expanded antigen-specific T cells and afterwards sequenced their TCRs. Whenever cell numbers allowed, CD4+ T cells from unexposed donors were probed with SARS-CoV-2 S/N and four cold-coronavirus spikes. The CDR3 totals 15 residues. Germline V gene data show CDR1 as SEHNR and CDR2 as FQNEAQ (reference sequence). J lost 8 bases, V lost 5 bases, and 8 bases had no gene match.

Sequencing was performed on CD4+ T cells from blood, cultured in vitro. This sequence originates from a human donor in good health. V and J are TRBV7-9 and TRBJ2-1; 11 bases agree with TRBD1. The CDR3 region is CASSRRTGGRDEQFF. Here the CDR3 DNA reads TGTGCCAGCAGCCGGCGGACAGGGGGCAGGGATGAGCAGTTCTTC.